This T cell receptor beta chain came from a study of T cell repertoires in cytomegalovirus infection. Looking at the study overall: Public TCR beta signatures marked donors with CMV infection and the matching HLA. General study results and limits: Within the response measured ex vivo, HLA-C-restricted CMV-specific TCR beta clonotypes were dominant. Cumulated frequencies of public TCR beta families served to identify carriers of CMV plus the relevant HLA.

Germline V CDR1 and CDR2: SGHTA, FQGNSA. V lost 4 bases, J lost 2 bases, and 9 bases lay in between. The CDR3 totals 15 residues. This clonotype was recorded at least ten times. Its matching antigen is unknown. TCRdb reprocessed the reads via MiXCR and lists one record per CDR3 protein. This sample has more than 200,000 distinct CDR3 sequences, with around 8.7% found just once. Sequenced: PBMCs. This clonotype was obtained from a human donor in good health (CMV status not recorded). Some clones in this sample may be carry-over from other donors' samples. This chain uses TRBV7-2 with TRBJ2-6; possible D gene TRBD1, 5 bases. The CDR3 DNA reads as TGTGCCAGCAGCTCCCAGGGTCCTGGGGCCAACGTCCTGACTTTC. Protein: CASSSQGPGANVLTF. Combining the CDR3 with reference TRBV7-2 and TRBJ2-6 gives the whole variable domain GAGVSQSPSNKVTEKGKDVELRCDPISGHTALYWYRQSLGQGLEFLIYFQGNSAPDKSGLPSDRFSAERTGGSVSTLTIQRTQQEDSAVYLCASSSQGPGANVLTFGAGSRLTVL.